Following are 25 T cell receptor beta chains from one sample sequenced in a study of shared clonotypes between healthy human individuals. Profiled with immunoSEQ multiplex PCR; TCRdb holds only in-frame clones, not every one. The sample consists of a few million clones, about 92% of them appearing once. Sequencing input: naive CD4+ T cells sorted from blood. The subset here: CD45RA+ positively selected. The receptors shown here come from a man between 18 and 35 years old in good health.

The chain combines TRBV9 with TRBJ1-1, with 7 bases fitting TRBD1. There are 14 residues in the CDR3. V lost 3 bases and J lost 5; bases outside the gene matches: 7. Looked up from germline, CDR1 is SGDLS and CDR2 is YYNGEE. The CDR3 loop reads CASSGQGLGTEAFF. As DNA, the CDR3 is TGTGCCAGCAGCGGACAGGGTTTGGGGACTGAAGCTTTCTTT.

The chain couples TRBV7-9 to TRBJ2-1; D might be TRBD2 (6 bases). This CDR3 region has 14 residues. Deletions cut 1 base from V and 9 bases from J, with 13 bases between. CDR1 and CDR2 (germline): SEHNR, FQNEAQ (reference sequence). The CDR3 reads CASSLGPGAGEQFF. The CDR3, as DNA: TGTGCCAGCAGCTTAGGCCCGGGAGCGGGTGAGCAGTTCTTC.

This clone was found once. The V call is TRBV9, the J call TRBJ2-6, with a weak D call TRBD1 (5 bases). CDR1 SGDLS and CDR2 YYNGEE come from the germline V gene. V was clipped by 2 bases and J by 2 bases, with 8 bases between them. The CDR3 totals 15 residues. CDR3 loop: CASSVQGTGANVLTF. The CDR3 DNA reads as TGTGCCAGCAGCGTCCAGGGCACTGGGGCCAACGTCCTGACTTTC. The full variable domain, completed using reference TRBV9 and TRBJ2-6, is DSGVTQTPKHLITATGQRVTLRCSPRSGDLSVYWYQQSLDQGLQFLIQYYNGEERAKGNILERFSAQQFPDLHSELNLSSLELGDSALYFCASSVQGTGANVLTFGAGSRLTVL.

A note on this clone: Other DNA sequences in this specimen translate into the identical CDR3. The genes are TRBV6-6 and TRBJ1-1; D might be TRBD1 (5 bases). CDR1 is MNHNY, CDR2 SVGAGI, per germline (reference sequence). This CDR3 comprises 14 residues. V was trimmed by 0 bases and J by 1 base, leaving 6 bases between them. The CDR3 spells CASSYSGGNTEAFF. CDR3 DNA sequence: TGTGCCAGCAGTTACTCCGGGGGGAACACTGAAGCTTTCTTT.

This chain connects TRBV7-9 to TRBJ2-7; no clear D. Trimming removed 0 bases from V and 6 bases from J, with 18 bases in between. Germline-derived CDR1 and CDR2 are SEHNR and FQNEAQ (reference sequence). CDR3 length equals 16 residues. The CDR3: CASSLAHHSQAGEQYF. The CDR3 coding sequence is TGTGCCAGCAGCTTAGCGCATCACTCTCAAGCTGGCGAGCAGTACTTC.

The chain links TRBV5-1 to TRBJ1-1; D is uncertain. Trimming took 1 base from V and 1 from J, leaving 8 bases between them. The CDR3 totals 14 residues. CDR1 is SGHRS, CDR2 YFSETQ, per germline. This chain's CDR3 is CASSLFAQNTEAFF. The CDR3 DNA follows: TGCGCCAGCAGCTTGTTCGCGCAGAACACTGAAGCTTTCTTT.

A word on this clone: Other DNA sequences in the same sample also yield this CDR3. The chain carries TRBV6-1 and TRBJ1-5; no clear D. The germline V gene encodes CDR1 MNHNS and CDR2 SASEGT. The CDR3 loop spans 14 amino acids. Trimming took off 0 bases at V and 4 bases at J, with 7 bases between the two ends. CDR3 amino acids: CASSEALGNQPQHF. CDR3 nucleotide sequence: TGTGCCAGCAGTGAAGCCTTGGGAAATCAGCCCCAGCATTTT.

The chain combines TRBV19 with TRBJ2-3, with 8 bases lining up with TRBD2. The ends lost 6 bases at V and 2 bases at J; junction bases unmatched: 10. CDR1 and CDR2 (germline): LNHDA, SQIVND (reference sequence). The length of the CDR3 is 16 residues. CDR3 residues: CASSETGTRSTDTQYF. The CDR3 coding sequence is TGTGCCAGTAGCGAAACCGGGACTAGGTCCACAGATACGCAGTATTTT.

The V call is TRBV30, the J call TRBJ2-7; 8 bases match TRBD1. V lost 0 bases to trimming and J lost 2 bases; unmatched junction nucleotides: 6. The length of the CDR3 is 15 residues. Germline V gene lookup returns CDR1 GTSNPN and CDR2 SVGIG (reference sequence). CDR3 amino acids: CAWSVGQGAPYEQYF. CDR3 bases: TGTGCCTGGAGTGTGGGCCAGGGGGCCCCCTACGAGCAGTACTTC.

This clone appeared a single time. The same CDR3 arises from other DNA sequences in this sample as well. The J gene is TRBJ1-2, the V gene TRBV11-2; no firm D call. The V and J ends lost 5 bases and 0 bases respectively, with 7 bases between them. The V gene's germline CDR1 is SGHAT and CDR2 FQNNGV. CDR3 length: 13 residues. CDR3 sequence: CASSPGSNYGYTF. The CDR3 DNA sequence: TGTGCCAGCAGCCCAGGCTCTAACTATGGCTACACCTTC.

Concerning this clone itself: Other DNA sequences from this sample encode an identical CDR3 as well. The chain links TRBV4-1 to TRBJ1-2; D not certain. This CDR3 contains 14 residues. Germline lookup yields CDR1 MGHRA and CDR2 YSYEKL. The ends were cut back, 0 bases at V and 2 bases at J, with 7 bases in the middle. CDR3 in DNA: TGCGCCAGCAGCCAAGATCGAGGGAACTATGGCTACACCTTC. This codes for CASSQDRGNYGYTF.

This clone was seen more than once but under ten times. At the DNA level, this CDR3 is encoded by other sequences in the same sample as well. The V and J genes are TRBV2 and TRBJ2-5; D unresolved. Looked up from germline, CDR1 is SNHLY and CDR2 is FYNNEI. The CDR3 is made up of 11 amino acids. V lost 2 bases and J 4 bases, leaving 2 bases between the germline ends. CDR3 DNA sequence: TGTGCCAGCAGTGAACGAGAGACCCAGTACTTC. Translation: CASSERETQYF.

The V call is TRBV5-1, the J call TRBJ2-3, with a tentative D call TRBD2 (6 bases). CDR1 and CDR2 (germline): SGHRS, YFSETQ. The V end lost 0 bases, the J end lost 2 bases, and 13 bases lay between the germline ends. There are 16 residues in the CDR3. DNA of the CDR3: TGCGCCAGCAGCTTGGCCGGAGGGGACTTCACAGATACGCAGTATTTT. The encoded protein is CASSLAGGDFTDTQYF.

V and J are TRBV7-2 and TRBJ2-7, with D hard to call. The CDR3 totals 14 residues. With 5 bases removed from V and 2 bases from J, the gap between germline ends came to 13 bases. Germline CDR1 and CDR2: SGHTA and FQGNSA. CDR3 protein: CASSPRGSTYEQYF. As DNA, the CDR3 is TGTGCCAGCAGCCCACGTGGCAGCACCTACGAGCAGTACTTC.

CDR3 amino acids: CASSFPRGGPDTQYF. For the CDR3, the DNA is TGTGCCAGCAGCTTCCCGCGGGGGGGTCCCGATACGCAGTATTTT. The genes are TRBV7-9 and TRBJ2-3; 9 bases are a match to TRBD2. V gave up 3 bases and J gave up 6 bases; unmatched junction bases: 7. Germline V gene lookup returns CDR1 SEHNR and CDR2 FQNEAQ (reference sequence). The CDR3 extends over 15 amino acids.

The DNA for the CDR3 is TGTGCCAGCAGTTTCCTTTGGCAGGGGATCTCCTACGAGCAGTACTTC. As protein: CASSFLWQGISYEQYF. The V gene is TRBV27, the J gene TRBJ2-7; D might be TRBD1 (6 bases). This CDR3 is built from 16 residues. Trimming cost V 3 bases and J 0 bases, with 15 bases left between them. Germline V gene sequence: CDR1 MNHEY, CDR2 SMNVEV (reference sequence).

The CDR3 coding sequence is TGTGCCAGCTCATCACAGGGGACCGGGGAGCTGTTTTTT. As protein: CASSSQGTGELFF. V is TRBV18 and J is TRBJ2-2; 7 nucleotides match TRBD1. Germline lookup yields CDR1 KGHSH and CDR2 LQKENI. The J segment lost 5 bases and the V segment lost 5 bases, leaving 2 bases of the junction unmatched. CDR3 size: 13 residues.

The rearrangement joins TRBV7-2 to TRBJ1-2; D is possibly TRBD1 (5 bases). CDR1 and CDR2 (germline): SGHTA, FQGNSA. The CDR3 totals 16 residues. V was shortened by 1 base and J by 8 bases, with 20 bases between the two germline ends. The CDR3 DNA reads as TGTGCCAGCAGCTTAGGACTTATTGCAGGGTCGTCCGGCTACACCTTC. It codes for CASSLGLIAGSSGYTF. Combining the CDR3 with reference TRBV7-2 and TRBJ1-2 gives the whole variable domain GAGVSQSPSNKVTEKGKDVELRCDPISGHTALYWYRQSLGQGLEFLIYFQGNSAPDKSGLPSDRFSAERTGGSVSTLTIQRTQQEDSAVYLCASSLGLIAGSSGYTFGSGTRLTVV.

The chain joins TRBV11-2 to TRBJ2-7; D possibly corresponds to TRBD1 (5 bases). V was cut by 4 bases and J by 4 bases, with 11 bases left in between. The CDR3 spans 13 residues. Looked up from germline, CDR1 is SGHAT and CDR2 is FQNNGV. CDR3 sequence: CASSSQGAYEQYF. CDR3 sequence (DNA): TGTGCCAGCAGCTCCCAAGGGGCGTACGAGCAGTACTTC.

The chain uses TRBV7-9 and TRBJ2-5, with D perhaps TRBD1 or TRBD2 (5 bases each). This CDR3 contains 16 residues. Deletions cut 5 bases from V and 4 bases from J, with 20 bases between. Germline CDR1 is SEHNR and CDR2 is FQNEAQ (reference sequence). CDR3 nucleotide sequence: TGTGCCAGCAGCCTCAGAGGGGCCGGGACGAGAGAGACCCAGTACTTC. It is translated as CASSLRGAGTRETQYF. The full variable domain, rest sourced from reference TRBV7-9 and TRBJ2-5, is DTGVSQNPRHKITKRGQNVTFRCDPISEHNRLYWYRQTLGQGPEFLTYFQNEAQLEKSRLLSDRFSAERPKGSFSTLEIQRTEQGDSAMYLCASSLRGAGTRETQYFGPGTRLLVL.

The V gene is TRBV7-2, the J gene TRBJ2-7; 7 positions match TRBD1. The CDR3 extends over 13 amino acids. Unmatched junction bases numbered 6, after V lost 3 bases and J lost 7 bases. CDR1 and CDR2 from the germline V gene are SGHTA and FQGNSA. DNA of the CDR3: TGTGCCAGCAGCTTTGGACAGGTATTGGAGCAGTACTTC. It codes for CASSFGQVLEQYF.

The CDR3 sequence is CASSGQGNTDTQYF. In DNA, the CDR3 is TGTGCCAGCAGTGGACAGGGAAACACAGATACGCAGTATTTT. The chain employs TRBV6-4 and TRBJ2-3; 7 positions match TRBD1. V lost 4 bases to trimming and J lost 2 bases; unmatched junction nucleotides: 3. The CDR3 has 14 amino acids. Germline V lookup: CDR1 MRHNA, CDR2 SNTAGT.

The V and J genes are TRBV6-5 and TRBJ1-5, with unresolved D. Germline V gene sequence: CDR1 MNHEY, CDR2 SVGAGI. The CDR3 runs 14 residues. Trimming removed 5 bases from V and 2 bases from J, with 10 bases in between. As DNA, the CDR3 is TGTGCCAGCAGTGCCCGAGATGGCAATCAGCCCCAGCATTTT. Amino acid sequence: CASSARDGNQPQHF.

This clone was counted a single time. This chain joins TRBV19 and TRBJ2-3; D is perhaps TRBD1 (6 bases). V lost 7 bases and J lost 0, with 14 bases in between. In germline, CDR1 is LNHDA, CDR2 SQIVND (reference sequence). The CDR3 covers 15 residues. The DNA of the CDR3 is TGTGCCAGTAACCTCCGACAGGCCAGCACAGATACGCAGTATTTT. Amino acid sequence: CASNLRQASTDTQYF.

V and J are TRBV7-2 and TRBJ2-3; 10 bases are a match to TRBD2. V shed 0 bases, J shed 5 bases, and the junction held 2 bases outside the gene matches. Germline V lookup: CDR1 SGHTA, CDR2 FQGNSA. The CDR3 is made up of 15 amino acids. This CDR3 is CASSLALAGVDTQYF. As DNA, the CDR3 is TGTGCCAGCAGCTTAGCCCTAGCGGGGGTAGATACGCAGTATTTT.